This entry concerns a single T cell receptor (beta chain). The data originate from a study of blood T cell repertoires in COVID-19. As for the study in general: Acute and convalescent COVID-19 specimens originated in the United States, Italy and Spain. Sources were T cells, B-cell-depleted T cells, or PBMCs; the material itself was cDNA or gDNA.

Methods used by the authors: Reference gene primer amplification yielded estimated nucleated cell counts. The assay was immunoSEQ multiplex PCR, and TCRdb's table has in-frame clones only and misses some. V, J and clone size derive from that table, while D and trimming were established from the DNA sequence. This sample carries some 180,000 clones, around 87% of them seen once, and the ten largest clones take 0.62%. The sequenced sample consisted of peripheral blood. The TCR comes from a man aged 50 or older with acute or convalescent COVID-19.

The CDR3 loop reads CSVKDSMNTEAFF. The CDR3 region has the DNA TGCAGCGTTAAGGACAGCATGAACACTGAAGCTTTCTTT. This chain uses TRBV29-1 with TRBJ1-1, with D perhaps TRBD1 (6 bases). V shed 5 bases and J shed 0 bases, with 10 bases lying between them. The CDR3 is 13 residues long. Germline-derived CDR1 and CDR2 are SQVTM and ANQGSEA.